This T cell receptor beta chain came from a study of radiotherapy plus CTLA-4 blockade in lung cancer. Study background: Patients showed objective responses in around a sixth of cases and disease control in 30% to 40%. Findings of the study overall: Early clonal dynamics of blood T cells, together with interferon-beta, were reported as the best response predictor. In blood, tumor-derived TCR clones expanded after radiotherapy plus ipilimumab.

J lost 1 base, V lost 6 bases, and 10 bases had no gene match. Per the germline V gene, CDR1 is MNHEY and CDR2 is SMNVEV (reference sequence). The CDR3 runs 16 residues. Comments on this clone: Its antigen remains unidentified.

Generated by immunoSEQ multiplex PCR, the TCRdb table keeps only in-frame clones and is missing some. The sample holds 50,000 to 65,000 clones; around 75% are singletons and the top ten take about 8.5%. Chemo-refractory metastatic non-small-cell lung cancer patients received focal radiation with ipilimumab CTLA-4 blockade. The clonotype comes from a human donor with non-small cell lung cancer who had a complete response to radiotherapy plus ipilimumab. The chain couples TRBV27 to TRBJ2-5, with TRBD2 matching over 8 bases. Sequencing used peripheral blood, obtained from a patient treated with radiotherapy plus ipilimumab. CDR3 nucleotides: TGTGCCAGCAGCCCCCGGGGGGGGCGCCTCCAAGAGACCCAGTACTTC. Translating gives CASSPRGGRLQETQYF.